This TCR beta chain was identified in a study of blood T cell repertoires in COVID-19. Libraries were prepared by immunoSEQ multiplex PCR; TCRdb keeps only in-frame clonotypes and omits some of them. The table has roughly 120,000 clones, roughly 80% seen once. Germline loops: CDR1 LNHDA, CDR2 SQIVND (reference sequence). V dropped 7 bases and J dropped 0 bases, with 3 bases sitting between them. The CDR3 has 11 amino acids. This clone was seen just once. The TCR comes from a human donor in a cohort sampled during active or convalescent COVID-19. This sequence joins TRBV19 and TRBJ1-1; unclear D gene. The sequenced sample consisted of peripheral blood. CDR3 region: CASNMNTEAFF. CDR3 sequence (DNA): TGTGCCAGTAACATGAACACTGAAGCTTTCTTT.